The rows below give T cell receptor beta chains drawn from one sample of a study of shared clonotypes between healthy human individuals. Generated by immunoSEQ multiplex PCR, the TCRdb table keeps only in-frame clones and is missing some. The sample includes some 1,600,000 clones, 98% of them seen just once. Sequences were obtained from naive CD4+ T cells sorted from blood. These receptors came from a man aged 25-45 years in good health. Each CDR3 is given with its conserved first and last residue. D genes are given only for firm matches. The size field is filled for only some rows; it gives once, few, many or a size class.

v_gene	j_gene	abundance	d_gene	CDR3nt	CDR3aa
TRBV5-4	TRBJ2-3	.	TRBD1	TGTGCCAGCACCCGGGGAGGGACAGGGGCTTCGAGCACAGATACGCAGTATTTT	CASTRGGTGASSTDTQYF
TRBV4-1	TRBJ1-5	.	TRBD1	TGCGCCAGCAGCCTGACACAGGGGAGCAATCAGCCCCAGCATTTT	CASSLTQGSNQPQHF
TRBV7-9	TRBJ1-5	.	.	TGTGCCAGCAGCTTCTTGGGACAGCCCCAGCATTTT	CASSFLGQPQHF
TRBV28	TRBJ1-2	.	.	TGTGCCAGCAGTTCTCCGGGACATGGCTACACCTTC	CASSSPGHGYTF
TRBV7-8	TRBJ2-7	.	.	TGTGCCAGCAGCTTATACGGGGGTGCCTACGAGCAGTACTTC	CASSLYGGAYEQYF
TRBV19	TRBJ1-5	.	.	TGTGCCAGTACCCTAGGTTGGGCCCTCAATCAGCCCCAGCATTTT	CASTLGWALNQPQHF
TRBV9	TRBJ2-7	.	.	TGTGCCAGCAGCGCTGGTTCGGATGCGTACGAGCAGTACTTC	CASSAGSDAYEQYF
TRBV6-6	TRBJ2-7	.	.	TGTGCCAGCACCTCCACCGGGACTCCAAGGGGACACGAGCAGTACTTC	CASTSTGTPRGHEQYF
TRBV18	TRBJ2-6	.	.	TGTGCCAGCTCACCAGTGGGACCCCCCTTCTCTGGGGCCAACGTCCTGACTTTC	CASSPVGPPFSGANVLTF
TRBV30	TRBJ1-3	.	.	TGTGCCTGGGGCCGATTAAACACCATATATTTT	CAWGRLNTIYF
TRBV5-6	TRBJ1-5	.	TRBD1	TGTGCCAGCAGCCCTGGACAGGGAAGGGATCAGCCCCAGCATTTT	CASSPGQGRDQPQHF
TRBV14	TRBJ2-1	.	TRBD2	TGTGCCAGCAGCCGCGATACCGGGACTAGCGCCGAGAGCTCCTACAATGAGCAGTTCTTC	CASSRDTGTSAESSYNEQFF
TRBV5-1	TRBJ1-5	once	TRBD1	TGCGCCAGCAGCTTAGGACAGGCGGGCAATCAGCCCCAGCATTTT	CASSLGQAGNQPQHF
TRBV14	TRBJ1-2	.	.	TGTGCCAGCAGCCAGGACGACCCCAGGAGGGGCTACACCTTC	CASSQDDPRRGYTF
TRBV5-1	TRBJ2-1	.	TRBD1	TGCGCCAGCAGCATGACAGGGTTTTTGAATGAGCAGTTCTTC	CASSMTGFLNEQFF
TRBV28	TRBJ2-7	.	.	TGTGCCAGCAGTTTGTCCCAGGGTGAACCGCACTACGAGCAGTACTTC	CASSLSQGEPHYEQYF
TRBV18	TRBJ2-7	.	.	TGTGCCAGCTCACCGACGGGACCGAGCTCCTACGAGCAGTACTTC	CASSPTGPSSYEQYF
TRBV18	TRBJ1-5	.	.	TGTGCCAGCTCACCCCAGACAGTGTATAGCAATCAGCCCCAGCATTTT	CASSPQTVYSNQPQHF
TRBV28	TRBJ1-3	.	TRBD1	TGTGCCACGAGACAGCCAGGGGGACACACCATATATTTT	CATRQPGGHTIYF
TRBV6-6	TRBJ2-7	.	.	TGTGCCAGCAGTTACTCTTTAAGGGCCGACACCTACGAGCAGTACTTC	CASSYSLRADTYEQYF
TRBV5-1	TRBJ2-2	.	TRBD2	TGCGCCAGCAGCGTGACTAGCGGGAGGGCCGTTGGGGAGCTGTTTTTT	CASSVTSGRAVGELFF
TRBV11-2	TRBJ2-7	.	TRBD2	TGTGCCAGCAGACCCATAGCGGGACACTACGAGCAGTACTTC	CASRPIAGHYEQYF
TRBV2	TRBJ2-1	once	.	TGTGCCAGTCGACAGACGTCCTACAATGAGCAGTTCTTC	CASRQTSYNEQFF
TRBV2	TRBJ2-1	.	TRBD2	TGTGCCTACTACAGCGGGAGGAGGTATAATGAGCAGTTCTTC	CAYYSGRRYNEQFF
TRBV25-1	TRBJ1-2	.	TRBD1	TGTGCCAGCAGTGACCCGGGACAGCTTTTTGGCTACACCTTC	CASSDPGQLFGYTF
TRBV7-8	TRBJ2-1	.	.	TGTGCCAGCAGCCCTTATGGGGCCAATGAGCAGTTCTTC	CASSPYGANEQFF
TRBV5-5	TRBJ2-1	.	TRBD2	TGTGCCAGCAGCTGGGGGACTAGCGGTGAGCAGTTCTTC	CASSWGTSGEQFF
TRBV13	TRBJ2-7	.	.	TGTGCCAGCAGCTTAGGAAGGGGCTACGAGCAGTACTTC	CASSLGRGYEQYF
TRBV27	TRBJ2-3	once	.	TGTGCCAGCCCTCCCGCCCACACAGATACGCAGTATTTT	CASPPAHTDTQYF
TRBV4-1	TRBJ1-5	once	.	TGCGCCAGCAGCCAAGATAAAGACACTACAAGGAATCAGCCCCAGCATTTT	CASSQDKDTTRNQPQHF
TRBV28	TRBJ2-7	.	TRBD1	TGTGCCAGCAGTCTCGACAGGGTGGTTACCGAGCAGTACTTC	CASSLDRVVTEQYF
TRBV5-1	TRBJ1-1	.	.	TGCGCCAGCAGCTTGGCCGGGAACACTGAAGCTTTCTTT	CASSLAGNTEAFF
TRBV7-2	TRBJ2-3	.	TRBD2	TGTGCCAGCAGCCAAACTATAGGGACTAGCGGGAGGTCGGCAGATACGCAGTATTTT	CASSQTIGTSGRSADTQYF
TRBV18	TRBJ2-1	.	.	TGTGCCAGCTCACCACAAGACACACAGCTCCACAATGAGCAGTTCTTC	CASSPQDTQLHNEQFF
TRBV10-3	TRBJ1-1	.	.	TGTGCCATCAGCCTAGAAGGCACTGAAGCTTTCTTT	CAISLEGTEAFF
TRBV28	TRBJ1-2	.	TRBD1	TGTGCCAGCAGTTCTACAGGGGGCGCGGCTGGCTACACCTTC	CASSSTGGAAGYTF
TRBV5-1	TRBJ2-7	.	.	TGCGCCAGCAGCTTGGCCTGGGGGCCCCAGAGCTCCTACGAGCAGTACTTC	CASSLAWGPQSSYEQYF
TRBV28	TRBJ2-1	.	.	TGTGCCAGCAGTTTACACAGCTACAATGAGCAGTTCTTC	CASSLHSYNEQFF
TRBV5-8	TRBJ2-3	.	TRBD2	TGTGCCAGCAGCTTGGTGGGGGGGTCCTCAGATACGCAGTATTTT	CASSLVGGSSDTQYF
TRBV5-1	TRBJ2-1	.	TRBD1	TGCGCCAGCAGGACCGGGACAGGGAGTAATGAGCAGTTCTTC	CASRTGTGSNEQFF
TRBV7-3	TRBJ2-1	.	TRBD1	TGTGCCAGCAGTCCAACAGGGGGCGCTTACAATGAGCAGTTCTTC	CASSPTGGAYNEQFF
TRBV28	TRBJ2-1	.	.	TGTGCCAGCACTCTACGGAATGAGCAGTTCTTC	CASTLRNEQFF
TRBV7-2	TRBJ1-1	.	.	TGTGCCAGCAGCTTAGTATGGCAGGGGAACGAAGCTTTCTTT	CASSLVWQGNEAFF
TRBV4-1	TRBJ2-5	.	.	TGCGCCAGCAGCCAAGAGGACTCCCCCGGTCGGACCCAGTACTTC	CASSQEDSPGRTQYF
TRBV5-4	TRBJ1-1	.	TRBD1	TGTGCCAGCCTCCTAATAAGGACAGGGGAGAACACTGAAGCTTTCTTT	CASLLIRTGENTEAFF
TRBV7-9	TRBJ2-7	once	.	TGTGCCAGCAGCTTCAGACTTGGGGGCGCTTACGAGCAGTACTTC	CASSFRLGGAYEQYF
TRBV19	TRBJ1-2	.	.	TGTGCCAGTAAACTTTCTCAGGGCCCGGGAGGCTACACCTTC	CASKLSQGPGGYTF
TRBV19	TRBJ1-1	once	.	TGTGCCAGTAGTTGGACCGGGACCGGGGGCACTGAAGCTTTCTTT	CASSWTGTGGTEAFF
TRBV30	TRBJ2-1	.	.	TGTGCCTGGGAAGGAAGCTCCTACAATGAGCAGTTCTTC	CAWEGSSYNEQFF
TRBV14	TRBJ2-3	.	TRBD2	TGTGCCAGCAGCCAAGACACCCTAGCGGCTACAGATACGCAGTATTTT	CASSQDTLAATDTQYF
TRBV5-4	TRBJ1-1	.	.	TGTGCCAGCAGCTTGGATGGTAGAACCATAGACGCTGAAGCTTTCTTT	CASSLDGRTIDAEAFF
TRBV12-5	TRBJ2-3	.	.	TGTGCTAGTGGTCAGCTACCTGGGGATACGCAGTATTTT	CASGQLPGDTQYF
TRBV19	TRBJ2-1	.	TRBD2	TGTGCCAGTAGGACTAGCGGGAGCCGAGGGGATGAGCAGTTCTTC	CASRTSGSRGDEQFF
TRBV18	TRBJ2-3	once	.	TGTGCCAGCTCATCCCGAGGCACAGATACGCAGTATTTT	CASSSRGTDTQYF
TRBV4-2	TRBJ1-2	.	TRBD1	TGTGCCAGCAGCCGACAGGGGAGCTATGGCTACACCTTC	CASSRQGSYGYTF